This T cell receptor (beta chain) was sequenced during a study of T cells in tumors after PD-1 blockade. In the study overall: Excluded were patients with checkpoint blockade, immunosuppressants, or radiotherapy or other anti-cancer therapy within 4 weeks. Each patient got pembrolizumab 200 mg every 3 weeks or cemiplimab 350 mg every 2 weeks.

Here immunoSEQ multiplex PCR was the method, and the copy in TCRdb shows in-frame clones only, minus some. The profile shows roughly 60,000 clones, around three quarters of them singletons. From germline, CDR1 is MNHEY and CDR2 SMNVEV (reference sequence). Trimming cost V 4 bases and J 6 bases, with 15 bases left between them. This CDR3 contains 15 residues. This TCR was sampled from a human donor with basal cell carcinoma. The genes are TRBV27 and TRBJ1-4; TRBD1 is a possible D gene (5 bases). This specimen consisted of PBMCs, obtained before anti-PD-1 treatment. CDR3 sequence: CASSSGWDAYEKLFF. In DNA, the CDR3 is TGTGCCAGCAGTTCAGGCTGGGACGCGTATGAAAAACTGTTTTTT.